The 23 T cell receptor beta chains below come from one sample, sequenced in a study of T-cell reconstitution after alpha-beta-depleted transplantation in children. Unique molecular identifiers were incorporated during preparation of the TCRbeta library. TCRdb analysed the PCR reads with MiXCR anew, one entry per CDR3 protein. Of about 120,000 distinct CDR3 sequences detected, 10% appear once; the ten largest clones hold under 35%. The specimen was PBMCs, collected before TCRalphabeta/CD19-depleted stem cell transplant. The receptors here all came from a boy aged 2 to 10 with acute lymphoblastic leukemia, due to receive a stem cell transplant.

This chain connects TRBV29-1 to TRBJ2-1; 16 positions match TRBD2. The V gene's germline CDR1 is SQVTM and CDR2 ANQGSEA. Trimming cost V 3 bases and J 2 bases; bases outside gene matches: 1. The CDR3 runs to 16 residues. CDR3 sequence (DNA): TGCAGCGTTGAGGGACTAGCGGGAGGGGCCTACAATGAGCAGTTCTTC. Translation: CSVEGLAGGAYNEQFF.

This clonotype has just a few counts. V usage is TRBV28 and J usage is TRBJ2-2; 7 bases align to TRBD1. Germline assignment: CDR1 MDHEN and CDR2 SYDVKM. Trimming at V came to 6 bases and at J to 3 bases, leaving 7 bases not matched to a gene. This CDR3 is 15 amino acids long. The CDR3 sequence: CASRPGQYYTGELFF. The CDR3 DNA follows: TGTGCCAGCAGGCCGGGACAGTATTACACCGGGGAGCTGTTTTTT.

This chain links TRBV12-3 or TRBV12-4 with TRBJ2-7, with 9 bases identical to TRBD2. The CDR3 is 15 amino acids. Germline trimming cut 4 bases from V and 3 bases from J; bases unmatched to any gene: 7. The CDR3, as DNA: TGTGCCAGCAGTTGGGCGACTAGCGGCTACTACGAGCAGTACTTC. This codes for CASSWATSGYYEQYF.

This clonotype has at least ten counts. CDR3 loop: CASRGGGETQYF. CDR3 DNA sequence: TGTGCCAGCAGGGGGGGCGGGGAGACCCAGTACTTC. The rearrangement uses TRBV6-6 and TRBJ2-5, with D perhaps being TRBD1 or TRBD2 (6 bases each). CDR3 length equals 12 residues. Germline CDR1 reads MNHNY; CDR2 reads SVGAGI (reference sequence). Trimming left V 6 bases short and J 5 bases short, with 10 bases between.

There are a few counts of this clonotype. This chain connects TRBV2 to TRBJ2-3, with 9 bases matching TRBD2. V lost 5 bases, J lost 6 bases, and 6 bases stayed unmatched. CDR3 length equals 14 residues. Looked up from germline, CDR1 is SNHLY and CDR2 is FYNNEI. CDR3 protein: CASSLAGRGDTQYF. The CDR3 DNA reads as TGTGCCAGCAGTCTAGCGGGACGAGGTGATACGCAGTATTTT.

This clonotype was picked up many times. The chain combines TRBV5-1 with TRBJ2-2, with D uncertain. CDR3 length: 13 residues. Germline CDR1 SGHRS, CDR2 YFSETQ. V lost 7 bases and J lost 1, with 8 bases in between. CDR3: CASQDGNTGELFF. CDR3 in DNA: TGCGCCAGCCAGGACGGGAACACCGGGGAGCTGTTTTTT.

In its sample, this clonotype was seen a few times. A single base separates this from a much larger clone, so it may be a read error. J is TRBJ2-3 and V is TRBV28; weak D call: TRBD2 (7 bases). The V end was cut by 10 bases, the J end by 2 bases, with 25 bases between. CDR3 size: 17 residues. Germline-derived CDR1 and CDR2 are MDHEN and SYDVKM. The CDR3 DNA sequence: TGTGCCACCTCAACAGGGTTTGTACTAGCGAACACAGATACGCAGTATTTT. The encoded protein is CATSTGFVLANTDTQYF.

This clonotype appeared once. The CDR3 spells CASSPGNQGGKTQYF. CDR3 bases: TGCGCCAGCAGCCCCGGGAACCAGGGAGGGAAGACCCAGTACTTC. The V call is TRBV5-1, the J call TRBJ2-5; 7 nucleotides match TRBD2. The CDR3 extends over 15 amino acids. Germline V gene data show CDR1 as SGHRS and CDR2 as YFSETQ. Trimming removed 4 bases from V and 6 bases from J; junction bases left unmatched: 12. The full variable domain, with the rest looked up from reference TRBV5-1 and TRBJ2-5, is KAGVTQTPRYLIKTRGQQVTLSCSPISGHRSVSWYQQTPGQGLQFLFEYFSETQRNKGNFPGRFSGRQFSNSRSEMNVSTLELGDSALYLCASSPGNQGGKTQYFGPGTRLLVL.

This chain uses TRBV12-3 or TRBV12-4 with TRBJ2-3; 10 bases match TRBD1. V dropped 6 bases and J dropped 6; count of bases not matched to a gene: 6. The CDR3 extends over 14 amino acids. Here the CDR3 DNA reads TGTGCCAGCAGACGACAGGGGGCGGTTGATACGCAGTATTTT. Amino acids: CASRRQGAVDTQYF.

Only a few counts were recorded for this clonotype. The chain couples TRBV11-2 to TRBJ2-3; D could derive from TRBD1 or TRBD2 (5 bases each). Germline V gene data show CDR1 as SGHAT and CDR2 as FQNNGV. The CDR3 extends over 18 amino acids. Trimming stripped 3 bases from V and 1 base from J, with 20 bases between. The CDR3 protein is CASSLGPGNSWGTDTQYF. CDR3 coding DNA: TGTGCCAGCAGCTTGGGACCCGGGAACAGCTGGGGCACAGATACGCAGTATTTT.

J is TRBJ2-7 and V is TRBV20-1, with 8 bases identical to TRBD2. The CDR3 consists of 15 residues. From germline, CDR1 is DFQATT and CDR2 SNEGSKA (reference sequence). V dropped 6 bases and J dropped 0; count of bases not matched to a gene: 10. The CDR3 sequence: CSAAPPSGGSYEQYF. For the CDR3, the DNA is TGCAGTGCCGCGCCCCCAAGCGGGGGCTCCTACGAGCAGTACTTC.

A few counts support this clonotype. CDR3 region: CASSRKTGDPNYGYTF. The CDR3 DNA sequence: TGCGCCAGCAGCCGAAAGACAGGGGACCCTAACTATGGCTACACCTTC. The chain is built from TRBV5-1 and TRBJ1-2; TRBD1 aligns across 8 bases. Trimming cost V 4 bases and J 0 bases; bases outside gene matches: 8. This CDR3 region has 16 residues. Germline values: CDR1 SGHRS, CDR2 YFSETQ.

This clonotype occurred a few times. The chain has TRBV10-1 and TRBJ1-5; D unresolved. V was shortened by 7 bases and J by 0 bases, with 13 bases between the two germline ends. CDR3 length equals 15 residues. Germline lookup yields CDR1 WNHNN and CDR2 SYGVQD (reference sequence). The CDR3 reads CASNCGNYSNQPQHF. The CDR3 nucleotides read TGCGCCAGCAATTGCGGAAATTATAGCAATCAGCCCCAGCATTTT.

The rearrangement links TRBV5-1 to TRBJ2-1, with 7 bases identical to TRBD2. Germline CDR1 reads SGHRS; CDR2 reads YFSETQ. The CDR3 consists of 17 residues. V shed 0 bases, J shed 4 bases, and the junction held 10 bases outside the gene matches. This CDR3 reads CASSLGGLKAGYNEQFF. Written as DNA, the CDR3 is TGCGCCAGCAGCTTGGGGGGACTAAAGGCAGGGTACAATGAGCAGTTCTTC.

This clonotype was picked up a small number of times. The gene calls are TRBV5-5 and TRBJ1-5, with TRBD1 as a possible D gene (6 bases). Looked up from germline, CDR1 is SGHKS and CDR2 is YYEKEE (reference sequence). Trimming took 1 base from V and 6 from J, leaving 11 bases between them. The CDR3 spans 14 residues. The CDR3 DNA follows: TGTGCCAGCAGCTTGACAGGGTCTGGTCAGCCCCAGCATTTT. Its protein is CASSLTGSGQPQHF.

This clonotype was detected only a few times. The chain couples TRBV7-2 to TRBJ1-1; TRBD1 aligns across 10 bases. Germline V gives CDR1 SGHTA, CDR2 FQGNSA. Losses at the gene ends were 5 bases for V and 5 bases for J; bases not matched to a gene: 8. CDR3 length: 15 residues. CDR3 region: CASSERQGAGTEAFF. CDR3 nucleotide sequence: TGTGCCAGCAGCGAGAGACAGGGGGCAGGGACTGAAGCTTTCTTT.

This clonotype was detected ten times or more. This rearrangement joins TRBV7-3 to TRBJ2-1, with 7 bases matching TRBD1. Germline V lookup: CDR1 SGHTA, CDR2 FQGTGA. CDR3 length: 13 amino acids. After removal of 5 bases from V and 5 bases from J, the junction contained 3 bases not matched to a gene. CDR3 nucleotide sequence: TGTGCCAGCAGCCTACAGGGGAACAATGAGCAGTTCTTC. Its protein is CASSLQGNNEQFF.

The rearrangement links TRBV5-1 to TRBJ2-4; TRBD2 agrees at 8 bases. The CDR3 covers 18 residues. V was pared by 4 bases and J by 6 bases, with 18 bases of the junction left unmatched. Germline loops: CDR1 SGHRS, CDR2 YFSETQ. CDR3 sequence reads: CASSPGPPGTSGINIQYF. CDR3 nucleotide sequence: TGCGCCAGCAGCCCCGGTCCTCCTGGAACTAGCGGAATAAACATTCAGTACTTC.

This clonotype has a handful of counts. This chain joins TRBV4-1 and TRBJ2-7, with D perhaps TRBD2 (6 bases). This CDR3 is built from 16 residues. Trimming removed 0 bases from V and 3 bases from J, with 15 bases in between. Germline CDR1 and CDR2: MGHRA and YSYEKL. CDR3 nucleotides: TGCGCCAGCAGCCAAGATCTTTGGGGGAGGTTCTACGAGCAGTACTTC. Protein product: CASSQDLWGRFYEQYF.

This clonotype was counted at least ten times. The chain has TRBV4-3 and TRBJ1-4; a weak D match, TRBD1 (5 bases). V lost 1 base, J lost 2 bases, and 14 bases lay in between. The length of the CDR3 is 17 residues. Germline-derived CDR1 and CDR2 are LGHNA and YSLEER. CDR3 in DNA: TGCGCCAGCAGCCAAGTGGAATCGGGACCGACTAATGAAAAACTGTTTTTT. Translated, it gives CASSQVESGPTNEKLFF.

In this sample, this clonotype turned up a few times. The chain has TRBV11-2 and TRBJ2-5; TRBD2 is a possible D gene (5 bases). Germline loops: CDR1 SGHAT, CDR2 FQNNGV. V was cut by 0 bases and J by 7 bases, with 15 bases left in between. The length of the CDR3 is 15 residues. The CDR3 coding sequence is TGTGCCAGCAGCTTAGATCCCTCCGGAGGAAGGACCCAGTACTTC. Translated, it gives CASSLDPSGGRTQYF. Together with reference TRBV11-2 and TRBJ2-5, the CDR3 gives the full variable domain: EAGVAQSPRYKIIEKRQSVAFWCNPISGHATLYWYQQILGQGPKLLIQFQNNGVVDDSQLPKDRFSAERLKGVDSTLKIQPAKLEDSAVYLCASSLDPSGGRTQYFGPGTRLLVL.

This clonotype was observed a handful of times. J is TRBJ1-1 and V is TRBV27; weak D call: TRBD1 (6 bases). The CDR3 consists of 15 residues. V lost 6 bases and J 0 bases, leaving 14 bases between the germline ends. Germline loops: CDR1 MNHEY, CDR2 SMNVEV (reference sequence). The CDR3 is CASSHRTALNTEAFF. The CDR3 DNA reads TGTGCCAGCAGCCATAGGACAGCCCTGAACACTGAAGCTTTCTTT.

As DNA, the CDR3 is TGTGCCAGCAGTTCCACACCTAATCAGCCCCAGCATTTT. This codes for CASSSTPNQPQHF. This rearrangement joins TRBV7-9 to TRBJ1-5; D not resolved. Trimming shortened V by 6 bases and J by 4 bases, and 10 bases separated the two germline ends. Germline-derived CDR1 and CDR2 are SEHNR and FQNEAQ (reference sequence). The CDR3 covers 13 residues. The variable domain in full, completed from reference TRBV7-9 and TRBJ1-5, reads DTGVSQNPRHKITKRGQNVTFRCDPISEHNRLYWYRQTLGQGPEFLTYFQNEAQLEKSRLLSDRFSAERPKGSFSTLEIQRTEQGDSAMYLCASSSTPNQPQHFGDGTRLSIL.